This T cell receptor (beta chain) came from a study of T cell responses to AZD1222 COVID-19 vaccine. In the study overall: Second-dose intervals of approximately 4 or approximately 12 weeks were pooled.

V lost 2 bases to trimming and J lost 3 bases, with 8 bases between them. The CDR3 runs 13 residues. Germline V gene data show CDR1 as SGHRS and CDR2 as YFSETQ. Assay: immunoSEQ multiplex PCR; the TCRdb copy retains only in-frame clones and omits some. This table holds more than 150,000 clones, roughly 92% found once. This TCR was sampled from an adult in good health. The sequenced sample was peripheral blood, obtained on day 0 of AZD1222 vaccination. The chain couples TRBV5-1 to TRBJ1-2; D may be TRBD1 (6 bases). The CDR3 bases are TGCGCCAGCAGCTTCGACAGGTACTATGGCTACACCTTC. This sequence encodes CASSFDRYYGYTF.